Below, one T cell receptor (beta chain) is given with its context. What it recognizes is unknown. This entry belongs to a study of T cells expressing NK-cell markers. Study as a whole: TCR beta repertoires came from sorted CD3+CD56+NKG2C+, CD3+CD56+NKG2C- and CD3+CD56-NKG2C+ T cells.

In germline, CDR1 is MGHRA, CDR2 YSYEKL. The CDR3 extends over 17 amino acids. Study results and caveats: For 5 to 7 donors, the dominant NKG2C+ clonotypes made up about 1.0-7.0% of their CD8+ T cells. Researchers report these clonotypes also headed the CD3+CD56-NKG2C+ fraction in four donors.

Scientists made TCR beta cDNA using 5'RACE template switching with UMIs. TCRdb reprocessed the 5' RACE reads and stores each CDR3 protein as one record, lacking DNA. Its listing shows about 540,000 distinct CDR3 sequences. The sequence was obtained from a man aged 18 to 29 in good health. Sequencing was performed on blood T cells: a sorted CD56 or NKG2C T cell subset, CD4+ or CD8+ T cells, or bulk PBMC T cells (not recorded which). This chain links TRBV4-1 with TRBJ2-6; as DNA is missing, the TRBD2 call by TCRdb cannot be tested. The CDR3 spells CASSQDEGEGLSNVLTF.